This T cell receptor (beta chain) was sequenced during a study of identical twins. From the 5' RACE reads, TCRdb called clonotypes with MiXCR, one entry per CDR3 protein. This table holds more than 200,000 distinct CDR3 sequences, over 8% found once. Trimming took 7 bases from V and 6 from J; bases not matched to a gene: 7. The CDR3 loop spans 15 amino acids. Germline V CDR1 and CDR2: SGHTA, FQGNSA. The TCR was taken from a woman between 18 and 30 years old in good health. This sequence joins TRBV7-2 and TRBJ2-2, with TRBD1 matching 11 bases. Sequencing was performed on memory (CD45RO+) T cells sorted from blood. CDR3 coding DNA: TGTGCCAGCAACCCCCGGACAGGGGGCCCCGGGGAGCTGTTTTTT. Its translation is CASNPRTGGPGELFF.